The 20 T cell receptor beta chains below come from one sample, sequenced in a study of blood T cell repertoires in COVID-19. The data were produced by immunoSEQ multiplex PCR, yet TCRdb's version contains in-frame clones alone and is incomplete. This sample has 250,000 to 350,000 clones, with roughly nine tenths found just once. What was sequenced was peripheral blood. Source of these receptors: a woman aged 25 to 39 with COVID-19, enrolled during active disease.

The genes are TRBV7-9 and TRBJ1-4, with TRBD1 identical over 8 bases. The V and J ends lost 4 bases and 5 bases, in that order; junction bases with no gene match: 6. The germline V gene has CDR1 SEHNR and CDR2 FQNEAQ (reference sequence). CDR3 size: 15 residues. The CDR3 region has the DNA TGTGCCAGCAGCTCCGGACAGGGCCGAAATGAAAAACTGTTTTTT. Translation gives CASSSGQGRNEKLFF.

The J gene is TRBJ1-1, the V gene TRBV6-1, with D hard to call. Germline V CDR1 and CDR2: MNHNS, SASEGT. The CDR3 consists of 11 residues. V was cut by 2 bases and J by 7 bases, with 5 bases left in between. This CDR3 reads CASSERGEAFF. CDR3 nucleotides: TGTGCCAGCAGTGAACGGGGTGAAGCTTTCTTT.

The chain couples TRBV5-6 to TRBJ1-1, with 9 bases aligning to TRBD1. The CDR3 consists of 16 residues. With 0 bases clipped from V and 3 bases from J, the junction kept 6 bases outside the gene matches. Germline V gives CDR1 SGHDT, CDR2 YYEEEE. The CDR3 nucleotides are TGTGCCAGCAGCTTGGTGGGACAGGGCTTTGACACTGAAGCTTTCTTT. Amino acid sequence: CASSLVGQGFDTEAFF.

The CDR3 sequence: CAWSVRLAGGPNTGELFF. CDR3 DNA sequence: TGTGCCTGGAGTGTACGGCTAGCGGGAGGCCCGAACACCGGGGAGCTGTTTTTT. The chain joins TRBV30 to TRBJ2-2; 11 nucleotides align to TRBD2. This CDR3 spans 18 amino acids. CDR1 and CDR2 (germline): GTSNPN, SVGIG (reference sequence). V lost 0 bases, J lost 0 bases, and 6 bases stayed unmatched.

This clone was picked up one time. The rearrangement joins TRBV5-4 to TRBJ1-4; perhaps TRBD1 as D (6 bases). CDR3 size: 13 residues. V was pared by 3 bases and J by 7 bases, with 10 bases between. Germline CDR1 reads SGHNT; CDR2 reads YYREEE (reference sequence). This CDR3 is CASSSGQSEKLFF. The CDR3 DNA follows: TGTGCCAGCAGCTCCGGACAGAGTGAAAAACTGTTTTTT.

This clone appeared a few times. The chain uses TRBV18 and TRBJ1-1; 9 positions match TRBD1. This CDR3 comprises 12 residues. Looked up from germline, CDR1 is KGHSH and CDR2 is LQKENI. Trimming removed 3 bases from V and 8 bases from J; junction bases left unmatched: 1. The CDR3 sequence is CASSPTGGEAFF. CDR3 nucleotide sequence: TGTGCCAGCTCACCCACAGGGGGCGAAGCTTTCTTT.

The chain recombines TRBV5-4 with TRBJ2-3, with TRBD1 identical over 11 bases. This CDR3 spans 16 amino acids. Per the germline V gene, CDR1 is SGHNT and CDR2 is YYREEE (reference sequence). The trim removed 5 bases at V and 4 bases at J, leaving 9 bases unmatched. In nucleotides, the CDR3 is TGTGCCAGCAGTCCTCGGCCGGGACAGGGGGCAGATACGCAGTATTTT. This gives the protein CASSPRPGQGADTQYF.

The rearrangement joins TRBV19 to TRBJ2-7; 9 bases line up with TRBD2. The V gene's germline CDR1 is LNHDA and CDR2 SQIVND (reference sequence). Trimming took 4 bases from V and 0 from J; bases not matched to a gene: 13. This CDR3 is built from 18 residues. The CDR3 nucleotides read TGTGCCAGTAGTAGATCCGGGACTAGCATAACGAGCTCCTACGAGCAGTACTTC. This codes for CASSRSGTSITSSYEQYF.

The chain links TRBV20-1 to TRBJ2-7; TRBD1 matches 8 bases. The V gene's germline CDR1 is DFQATT and CDR2 SNEGSKA (reference sequence). The CDR3 is 13 residues long. With 3 bases clipped from V and 3 bases from J, the junction kept 4 bases outside the gene matches. CDR3 bases: TGCAGTGCTAGTTCCAGGGGGCTCTACGAGCAGTACTTC. It specifies CSASSRGLYEQYF.

The J gene is TRBJ1-4, the V gene TRBV5-4, with TRBD1 matching 9 bases. V dropped 3 bases and J dropped 2; count of bases not matched to a gene: 11. Germline CDR1 and CDR2: SGHNT and YYREEE (reference sequence). The CDR3 spans 18 residues. This CDR3 reads CASSSAGQGMGTNEKLFF. The CDR3 bases are TGTGCCAGCAGCTCCGCCGGACAGGGGATGGGCACTAATGAAAAACTGTTTTTT.

This chain connects TRBV10-3 to TRBJ1-1, with 10 bases matching TRBD1. CDR3 length: 15 amino acids. J lost 4 bases, V lost 6 bases, and 8 bases had no gene match. The germline V gene has CDR1 ENHRY and CDR2 SYGVKD. This CDR3 is CAISNRDRGGTEAFF. DNA for the CDR3: TGTGCCATCAGCAACCGGGACAGGGGAGGCACTGAAGCTTTCTTT.

The chain recombines TRBV30 with TRBJ2-7; 7 bases map to TRBD1. Germline CDR1 and CDR2: GTSNPN and SVGIG (reference sequence). CDR3 size: 13 residues. The ends lost 0 bases at V and 7 bases at J; junction bases unmatched: 6. CDR3 sequence: CAWSVKGAGEQYF. Here the CDR3 DNA reads TGTGCCTGGAGTGTAAAGGGGGCTGGGGAGCAGTACTTC.

The rearrangement links TRBV27 to TRBJ1-2, with TRBD1 as a possible D gene (6 bases). Germline CDR1 MNHEY, CDR2 SMNVEV (reference sequence). The V end was cut by 4 bases, the J end by 6 bases, with 21 bases between. CDR3 length: 16 amino acids. As DNA, the CDR3 is TGTGCCAGCAGTTCCCCCAGCAGGGGTAAGATCGATGGCTACACCTTC. It encodes CASSSPSRGKIDGYTF.

The V call is TRBV2, the J call TRBJ1-2; 7 bases map to TRBD1. Looked up from germline, CDR1 is SNHLY and CDR2 is FYNNEI. The CDR3 has 15 residues. Trimming at V came to 4 bases and at J to 0 bases, leaving 5 bases not matched to a gene. For the CDR3, the DNA is TGTGCCAGCAGTGCAACAGGGGTAGCTAACTATGGCTACACCTTC. Its protein is CASSATGVANYGYTF.

The chain uses TRBV30 and TRBJ2-7, with D uncertain. V lost 0 bases, J lost 1 base, and 10 bases lay in between. Germline V gives CDR1 GTSNPN, CDR2 SVGIG (reference sequence). This CDR3 region has 14 residues. The CDR3 nucleotides are TGTGCCTGGAGTGTAACCAGCGAGTCCTACGAGCAGTACTTC. Protein: CAWSVTSESYEQYF.

The chain joins TRBV27 to TRBJ1-6; D gene uncertain. In germline, CDR1 is MNHEY, CDR2 SMNVEV (reference sequence). The CDR3 runs 16 residues. V lost 2 bases to trimming and J lost 4 bases, with 12 bases between them. This CDR3 reads CASSLIGVVYNSPLHF. CDR3 coding DNA: TGTGCCAGCAGTTTAATCGGGGTCGTTTATAATTCACCCCTCCACTTT.

The chain links TRBV20-1 to TRBJ1-3; D is uncertain. CDR3 size: 13 residues. The V and J ends lost 3 bases and 1 base respectively, with 7 bases between them. From germline, CDR1 is DFQATT and CDR2 SNEGSKA (reference sequence). This CDR3 reads CSASTESGNTIYF. In DNA, the CDR3 is TGCAGTGCTAGTACAGAATCTGGAAACACCATATATTTT.

The gene calls are TRBV7-9 and TRBJ1-4; tentative D call: TRBD1 (6 bases). The CDR3 totals 17 residues. V lost 5 bases and J lost 6, with 22 bases in between. CDR1 SEHNR and CDR2 FQNEAQ come from the germline V gene (reference sequence). The CDR3 loop reads CASSLRGGRKSDEKLFF. In nucleotides, the CDR3 is TGTGCCAGCAGCCTCCGGGGGGGGCGGAAAAGTGATGAAAAACTGTTTTTT.

For this clone: In the same sample, other DNA sequences code for this CDR3. V and J are TRBV9 and TRBJ2-1; 11 nucleotides line up with TRBD2. Germline V gene data show CDR1 as SGDLS and CDR2 as YYNGEE. V shed 3 bases and J 0 bases; nucleotides not matched to a gene: 2. The CDR3 is made up of 16 amino acids. The CDR3 DNA is TGTGCCAGCAGCGCGCTAGCGGGGGGCTCCTACAATGAGCAGTTCTTC. It yields the protein CASSALAGGSYNEQFF.

V is TRBV27 and J is TRBJ1-5, with 7 positions matching TRBD1. The CDR3 extends over 15 amino acids. Trimming at V came to 4 bases and at J to 7 bases, leaving 10 bases not matched to a gene. Germline CDR1 MNHEY, CDR2 SMNVEV (reference sequence). As DNA, the CDR3 is TGTGCCAGCAGTTCGCTCGGAGGGGGCGGACAGCCCCAGCATTTT. Translation: CASSSLGGGGQPQHF.